This T cell receptor (beta chain) originates from a study of technical replicates of blood from a few donors. This clone was observed a few times. The data were produced by immunoSEQ multiplex PCR, yet TCRdb's version contains in-frame clones alone and is incomplete. The table shows roughly 60,000 clones, with around nine tenths occurring only once. The CDR3 runs 12 residues. CDR1 is MNHNS and CDR2 is SASEGT in the germline V gene. The germline V and J ends were trimmed by 7 bases and 5 bases, with 12 bases remaining between them. Sequencing was performed on PBMCs. This chain links TRBV6-1 with TRBJ2-7; D not certain. The receptor's source is a human donor in good health. Some clones in this sample may be carry-over from other donors' samples. The CDR3 DNA sequence: TGTGCCAGCAAGCAGGTCCAGAACGAGCAGTACTTC. It codes for CASKQVQNEQYF.